This entry describes one T cell receptor beta chain. Its antigen is not known. This CDR3 is built from 15 residues. In germline, CDR1 is SGDLS, CDR2 YYNGEE. Trimming cost V 3 bases and J 7 bases; bases outside gene matches: 10. The data were taken from a study of T cells in localized non-small cell lung cancer. The study's findings and limits: In the blood, greater T cell density corresponded to longer overall survival.

Here immunoSEQ multiplex PCR was the method, and the copy in TCRdb shows in-frame clones only, minus some. The data show fewer than 25,000 clones, around nine tenths seen once. This receptor was obtained from a male donor older than 55 with stage I squamous cell lung carcinoma. Sequencing used peripheral blood, obtained before any cancer treatment. V and J are TRBV9 and TRBJ1-5; 7 positions match TRBD1. CDR3 nucleotides: TGTGCCAGCAGCGCTGGAGACAGGGCTGAACAGCCCCAGCATTTT. As protein: CASSAGDRAEQPQHF.